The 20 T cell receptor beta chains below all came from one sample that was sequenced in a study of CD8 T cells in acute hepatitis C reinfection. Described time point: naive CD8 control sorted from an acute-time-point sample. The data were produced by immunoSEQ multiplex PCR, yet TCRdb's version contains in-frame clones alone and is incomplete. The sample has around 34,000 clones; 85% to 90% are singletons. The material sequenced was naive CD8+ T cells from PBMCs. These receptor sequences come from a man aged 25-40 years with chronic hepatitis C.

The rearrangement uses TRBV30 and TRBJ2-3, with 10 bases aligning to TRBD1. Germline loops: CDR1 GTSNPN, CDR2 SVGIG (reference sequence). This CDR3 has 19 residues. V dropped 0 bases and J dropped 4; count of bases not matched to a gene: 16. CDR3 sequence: CAWSVYTGTGEWTADTQYF. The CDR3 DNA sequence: TGTGCCTGGAGTGTATATACCGGGACAGGGGAATGGACCGCAGATACGCAGTATTTT.

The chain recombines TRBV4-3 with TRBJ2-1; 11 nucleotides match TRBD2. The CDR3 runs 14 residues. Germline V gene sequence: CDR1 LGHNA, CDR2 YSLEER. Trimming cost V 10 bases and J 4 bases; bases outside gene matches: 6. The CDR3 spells CATSGTSGYNEQFF. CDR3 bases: TGCGCCACCTCCGGGACTAGCGGTTACAATGAGCAGTTCTTC.

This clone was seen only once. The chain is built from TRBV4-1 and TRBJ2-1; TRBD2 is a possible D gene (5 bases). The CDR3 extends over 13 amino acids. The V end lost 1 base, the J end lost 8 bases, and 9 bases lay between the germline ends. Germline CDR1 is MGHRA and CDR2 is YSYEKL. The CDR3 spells CASSQGGFDEQFF. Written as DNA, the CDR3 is TGCGCCAGCAGCCAAGGAGGGTTCGATGAGCAGTTCTTC.

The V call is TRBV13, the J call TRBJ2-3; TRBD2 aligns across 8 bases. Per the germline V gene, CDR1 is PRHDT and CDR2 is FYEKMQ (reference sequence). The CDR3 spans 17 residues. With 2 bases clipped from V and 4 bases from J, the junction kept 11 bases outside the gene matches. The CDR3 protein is CASSLFLGTSRADTQYF. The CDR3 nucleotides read TGTGCCAGCAGCTTATTTCTAGGGACTAGTCGCGCAGATACGCAGTATTTT.

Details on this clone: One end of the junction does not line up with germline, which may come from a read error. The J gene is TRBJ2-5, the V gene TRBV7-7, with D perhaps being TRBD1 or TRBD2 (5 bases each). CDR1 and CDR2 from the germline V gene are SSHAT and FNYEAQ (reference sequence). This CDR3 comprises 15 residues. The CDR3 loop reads CASSLWDGIQETQYF. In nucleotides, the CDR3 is TGTGCTAGCAGCCTCTGGGACGGGATTCAAGAGACCCAGTACTTC. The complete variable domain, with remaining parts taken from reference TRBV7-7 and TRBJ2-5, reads GAGVSQSPRYKVTKRGQDVTLRCDPISSHATLYWYQQALGQGPEFLTYFNYEAQPDKSGLPSDRFSAERPEGSISTLTIQRTEQRDSAMYRCASSLWDGIQETQYFGPGTRLLVL.

The CDR3 loop is CASSPNTNNQPQHF. CDR3 sequence (DNA): TGTGCCAGCAGCCCGAACACGAACAATCAGCCCCAGCATTTT. The chain has TRBV5-5 and TRBJ1-5; the D is unclear. This CDR3 has 14 residues. Looked up from germline, CDR1 is SGHKS and CDR2 is YYEKEE (reference sequence). The V end was cut by 4 bases, the J end by 3 bases, with 11 bases between.

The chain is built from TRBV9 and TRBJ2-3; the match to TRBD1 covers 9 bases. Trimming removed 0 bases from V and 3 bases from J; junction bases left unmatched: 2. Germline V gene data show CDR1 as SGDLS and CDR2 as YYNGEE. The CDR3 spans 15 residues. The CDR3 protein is CASSVVGTGTDTQYF. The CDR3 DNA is TGTGCCAGCAGCGTAGTGGGGACAGGGACAGATACGCAGTATTTT. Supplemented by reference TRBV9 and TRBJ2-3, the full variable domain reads DSGVTQTPKHLITATGQRVTLRCSPRSGDLSVYWYQQSLDQGLQFLIQYYNGEERAKGNILERFSAQQFPDLHSELNLSSLELGDSALYFCASSVVGTGTDTQYFGPGTRLTVL.

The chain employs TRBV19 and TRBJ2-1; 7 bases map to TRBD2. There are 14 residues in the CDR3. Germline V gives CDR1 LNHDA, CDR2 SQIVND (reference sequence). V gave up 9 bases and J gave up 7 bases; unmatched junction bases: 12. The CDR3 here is CASTWASGTNEQFF. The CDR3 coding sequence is TGTGCCAGCACCTGGGCTAGCGGTACTAATGAGCAGTTCTTC.

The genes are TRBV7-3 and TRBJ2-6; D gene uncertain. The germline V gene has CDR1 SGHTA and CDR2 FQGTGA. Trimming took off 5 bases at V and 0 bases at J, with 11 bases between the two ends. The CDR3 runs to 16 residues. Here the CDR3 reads CASSAAKPSGANVLTF. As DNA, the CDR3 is TGTGCCAGCAGCGCTGCCAAACCCTCTGGGGCCAACGTCCTGACTTTC.

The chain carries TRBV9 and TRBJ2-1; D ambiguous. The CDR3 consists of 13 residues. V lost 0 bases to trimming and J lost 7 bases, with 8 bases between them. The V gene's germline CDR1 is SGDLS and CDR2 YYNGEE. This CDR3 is CASSVDTPNEQFF. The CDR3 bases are TGTGCCAGCAGCGTAGATACACCGAATGAGCAGTTCTTC.

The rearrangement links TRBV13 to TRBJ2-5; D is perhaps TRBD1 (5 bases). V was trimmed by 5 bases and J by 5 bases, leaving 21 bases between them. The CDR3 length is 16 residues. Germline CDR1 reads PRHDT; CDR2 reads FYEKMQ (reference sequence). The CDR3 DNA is TGTGCCAGCAGCAGCGTCGACAGTGTAACGCGCGAGACCCAGTACTTC. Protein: CASSSVDSVTRETQYF.

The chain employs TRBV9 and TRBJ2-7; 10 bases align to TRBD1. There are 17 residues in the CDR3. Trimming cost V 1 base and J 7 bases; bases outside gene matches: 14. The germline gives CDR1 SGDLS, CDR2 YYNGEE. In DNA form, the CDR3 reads TGTGCCAGCAGCGTATTTGGGACCGGGACAGGGGCTAAAGAGCAGTACTTC. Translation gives CASSVFGTGTGAKEQYF.

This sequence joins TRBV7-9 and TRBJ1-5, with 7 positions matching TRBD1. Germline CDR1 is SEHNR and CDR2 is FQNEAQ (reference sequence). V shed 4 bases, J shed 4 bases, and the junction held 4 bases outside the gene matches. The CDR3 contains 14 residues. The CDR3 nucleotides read TGTGCCAGCAGCTCACCGACAGGGAATCAGCCCCAGCATTTT. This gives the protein CASSSPTGNQPQHF.

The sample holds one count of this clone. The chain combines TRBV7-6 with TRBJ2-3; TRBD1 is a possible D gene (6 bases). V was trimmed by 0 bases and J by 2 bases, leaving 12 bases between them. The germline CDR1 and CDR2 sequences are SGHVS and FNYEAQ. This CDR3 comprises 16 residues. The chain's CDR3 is CASSLASGDFTDTQYF. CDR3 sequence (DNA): TGTGCCAGCAGCTTAGCGTCAGGGGATTTCACAGATACGCAGTATTTT.

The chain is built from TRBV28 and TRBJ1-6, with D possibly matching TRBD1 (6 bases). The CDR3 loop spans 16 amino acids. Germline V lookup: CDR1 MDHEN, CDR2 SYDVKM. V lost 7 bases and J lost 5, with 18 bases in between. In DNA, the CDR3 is TGTGCCAGCACCTTAAGGGGGGCGCAGGATAATTCACCCCTCCACTTT. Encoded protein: CASTLRGAQDNSPLHF.

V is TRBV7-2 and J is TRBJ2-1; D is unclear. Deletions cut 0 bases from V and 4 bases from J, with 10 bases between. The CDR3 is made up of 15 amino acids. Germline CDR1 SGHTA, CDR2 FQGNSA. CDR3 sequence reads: CASSLAPTEYNEQFF. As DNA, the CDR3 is TGTGCCAGCAGCTTAGCGCCGACGGAATACAATGAGCAGTTCTTC.

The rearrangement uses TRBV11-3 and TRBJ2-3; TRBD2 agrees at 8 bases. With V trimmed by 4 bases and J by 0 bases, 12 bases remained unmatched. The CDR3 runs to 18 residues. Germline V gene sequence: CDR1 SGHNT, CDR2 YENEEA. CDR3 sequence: CASSSKSGSSRSTDTQYF. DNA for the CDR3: TGTGCCAGCAGCTCAAAGAGCGGGAGCTCGAGAAGCACAGATACGCAGTATTTT.

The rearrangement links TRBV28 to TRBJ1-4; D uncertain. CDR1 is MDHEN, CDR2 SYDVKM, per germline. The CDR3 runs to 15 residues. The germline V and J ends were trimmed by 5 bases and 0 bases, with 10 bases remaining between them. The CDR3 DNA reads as TGTGCCAGCAGTCCTATGACATCAACTAATGAAAAACTGTTTTTT. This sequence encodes CASSPMTSTNEKLFF.

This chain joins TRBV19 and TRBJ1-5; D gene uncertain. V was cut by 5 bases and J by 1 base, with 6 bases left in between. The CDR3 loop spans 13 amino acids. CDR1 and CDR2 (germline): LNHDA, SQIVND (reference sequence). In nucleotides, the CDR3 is TGTGCCAGTAGTGAAACGAGCAATCAGCCCCAGCATTTT. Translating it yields CASSETSNQPQHF.

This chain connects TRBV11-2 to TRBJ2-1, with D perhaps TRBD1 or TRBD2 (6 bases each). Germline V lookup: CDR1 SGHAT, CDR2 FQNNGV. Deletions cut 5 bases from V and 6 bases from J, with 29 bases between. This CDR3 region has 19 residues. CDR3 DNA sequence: TGTGCCAGCAGCCCGCTAGGGGGGTACTCCATTGGAAGTCCCAATGAGCAGTTCTTC. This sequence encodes CASSPLGGYSIGSPNEQFF.